This T cell receptor beta chain was profiled in a study of Graves' ophthalmopathy and Graves' hyperthyroidism. Enrolled hyperthyroidism patients had a new diagnosis, a duration under 2 months, and an age of 18 to 65. This clonotype was recorded many times. RNA transcripts yielded amplified TCR beta CDR3 regions. First-round RT-PCR used HTBI primers; second-round multiplex PCR followed. From the multiplex PCR reads, TCRdb called clonotypes with MiXCR, one entry per CDR3 protein. The table includes some 1.1 million distinct CDR3 sequences, about two fifths detected once. This CDR3 region has 15 residues. After removal of 5 bases from V and 0 bases from J, the junction contained 3 bases not matched to a gene. Germline CDR1 and CDR2: SNHLY and FYNNEI.

This clonotype was sampled from an adult man with Graves' hyperthyroidism. The chain employs TRBV2 and TRBJ2-2; TRBD1 matches 7 bases. The sequenced sample was peripheral blood or thyroid tissue (not recorded which). The chain's CDR3 is CASSKDRANTGELFF. The CDR3 DNA reads as TGTGCCAGCAGTAAAGACAGGGCGAACACCGGGGAGCTGTTTTTT.